This TCR beta chain stems from a study of T cells in Graves' hyperthyroidism and ophthalmopathy. Whole-study findings and limits: Among clonotypes expanded in thyroid above 0.001, most were also found in blood.

Uncontrolled infection, other autoimmune disease, pregnancy or lactation led to exclusion. RNA transcripts provided the source from which TCR beta CDR3 regions were amplified. TCR CDR3 underwent first-round RT-PCR with the HTBI primer set. TCRdb processed the multiplex PCR reads anew with MiXCR; each CDR3 protein has one entry. This table has 650,000 to 800,000 distinct CDR3 sequences, roughly 46% appearing once. This clonotype has only one observation. What it binds is unknown. V lost 0 bases to trimming and J lost 6 bases, with 8 bases between them. This CDR3 is built from 14 residues. Per germline, CDR1 SGHDN and CDR2 FVKESK.

The sequencing sample was made of peripheral blood or thyroid tissue (not recorded which). The V and J genes are TRBV14 and TRBJ2-2; D unclear. This clonotype was obtained from an adult man with Graves' disease, either hyperthyroidism or ophthalmopathy (not recorded which). CDR3 residues: CASSQDTVAGELFF. As DNA, the CDR3 is TGTGCCAGCAGCCAAGATACGGTGGCCGGGGAGCTGTTTTTT. The variable domain in full, completed from reference TRBV14 and TRBJ2-2, reads EAGVTQFPSHSVIEKGQTVTLRCDPISGHDNLYWYRRVMGKEIKFLLHFVKESKQDESGMPNNRFLAERTGGTYSTLKVQPAELEDSGVYFCASSQDTVAGELFFGEGSRLTVL.